A single TCR beta chain is shown here with its context. The germline gives CDR1 MNHEY, CDR2 SVGAGI. Losses at the gene ends were 5 bases for V and 6 bases for J; bases not matched to a gene: 4. The CDR3 spans 14 residues. Only in-frame clones appear in the TCRdb table, and some are missing; sequencing was by immunoSEQ multiplex PCR. Among roughly 340,000 clones listed, more than 80% were seen once. These data originate in a study of blood T cell repertoires in COVID-19. The sample was PBMCs or T cells enriched from blood (not recorded which). The source of this sequence is a man aged 18 to 29 who had recovered from COVID-19. V and J are TRBV6-5 and TRBJ2-2; 9 bases match TRBD1. CDR3 amino acids: CASSPGTGPGELFF. The CDR3 DNA is TGTGCCAGCAGTCCCGGGACAGGGCCCGGGGAGCTGTTTTTT.